These T cell receptor beta chains were read from a single sample in a study of blood T cell repertoires in COVID-19. Here immunoSEQ multiplex PCR was the method, and the copy in TCRdb shows in-frame clones only, minus some. The sample holds more than 200,000 clones, roughly 88% seen once. Sequencing input: peripheral blood. These receptors came from a woman aged 25 to 45 with COVID-19, enrolled during active disease. The CDR3 runs from the conserved cysteine through the conserved F or W. Each record gives: V gene, D gene, J gene, CDR3 protein, CDR3 DNA. D genes are given only for firm matches.

TRBV6-6	-	TRBJ1-2	CASSYPGEGYTF	TGTGCCAGCAGTTACCCAGGGGAGGGCTACACCTTC
TRBV6-5	TRBD1	TRBJ1-1	CASSQLGQGNTEAFF	TGTGCCAGCAGCCAGCTGGGACAGGGGAACACTGAAGCTTTCTTT
TRBV5-4	TRBD1	TRBJ1-1	CASSLGQGDEAFF	TGTGCCAGCAGCTTGGGACAGGGTGATGAAGCTTTCTTT
TRBV19	TRBD1	TRBJ1-5	CASRDRGYSNQPQHF	TGTGCCAGCCGCGACAGGGGCTATAGCAATCAGCCCCAGCATTTT
TRBV4-2	-	TRBJ1-2	CASSQADSSNYGYTF	TGTGCCAGCAGCCAAGCGGACAGTTCTAACTATGGCTACACCTTC
TRBV6-1	-	TRBJ2-5	CASSEGGYQETQYF	TGTGCCAGCAGTGAAGGCGGCTACCAAGAGACCCAGTACTTC
TRBV19	TRBD1	TRBJ2-3	CASSLGTASTDTQYF	TGTGCCAGTAGTTTAGGGACAGCAAGCACAGATACGCAGTATTTT
TRBV7-2	-	TRBJ1-3	CASSLVTGRNTIYF	TGTGCCAGCAGCTTAGTTACAGGACGAAACACCATATATTTT
TRBV5-1	-	TRBJ2-2	CASSWAKTGELFF	TGCGCCAGCAGCTGGGCAAAGACCGGGGAGCTGTTTTTT
TRBV7-2	TRBD2	TRBJ2-3	CASSTLAGGTDTQYF	TGTGCCAGCAGCACCCTAGCGGGAGGCACAGATACGCAGTATTTT
TRBV11-3	-	TRBJ2-2	CASSLVPETGELFF	TGTGCCAGCAGCTTAGTCCCGGAGACCGGGGAGCTGTTTTTT
TRBV2	TRBD2	TRBJ2-4	CASSEGSGGSKNIQYF	TGTGCCAGCAGTGAAGGGAGCGGGGGATCCAAAAACATTCAGTACTTC